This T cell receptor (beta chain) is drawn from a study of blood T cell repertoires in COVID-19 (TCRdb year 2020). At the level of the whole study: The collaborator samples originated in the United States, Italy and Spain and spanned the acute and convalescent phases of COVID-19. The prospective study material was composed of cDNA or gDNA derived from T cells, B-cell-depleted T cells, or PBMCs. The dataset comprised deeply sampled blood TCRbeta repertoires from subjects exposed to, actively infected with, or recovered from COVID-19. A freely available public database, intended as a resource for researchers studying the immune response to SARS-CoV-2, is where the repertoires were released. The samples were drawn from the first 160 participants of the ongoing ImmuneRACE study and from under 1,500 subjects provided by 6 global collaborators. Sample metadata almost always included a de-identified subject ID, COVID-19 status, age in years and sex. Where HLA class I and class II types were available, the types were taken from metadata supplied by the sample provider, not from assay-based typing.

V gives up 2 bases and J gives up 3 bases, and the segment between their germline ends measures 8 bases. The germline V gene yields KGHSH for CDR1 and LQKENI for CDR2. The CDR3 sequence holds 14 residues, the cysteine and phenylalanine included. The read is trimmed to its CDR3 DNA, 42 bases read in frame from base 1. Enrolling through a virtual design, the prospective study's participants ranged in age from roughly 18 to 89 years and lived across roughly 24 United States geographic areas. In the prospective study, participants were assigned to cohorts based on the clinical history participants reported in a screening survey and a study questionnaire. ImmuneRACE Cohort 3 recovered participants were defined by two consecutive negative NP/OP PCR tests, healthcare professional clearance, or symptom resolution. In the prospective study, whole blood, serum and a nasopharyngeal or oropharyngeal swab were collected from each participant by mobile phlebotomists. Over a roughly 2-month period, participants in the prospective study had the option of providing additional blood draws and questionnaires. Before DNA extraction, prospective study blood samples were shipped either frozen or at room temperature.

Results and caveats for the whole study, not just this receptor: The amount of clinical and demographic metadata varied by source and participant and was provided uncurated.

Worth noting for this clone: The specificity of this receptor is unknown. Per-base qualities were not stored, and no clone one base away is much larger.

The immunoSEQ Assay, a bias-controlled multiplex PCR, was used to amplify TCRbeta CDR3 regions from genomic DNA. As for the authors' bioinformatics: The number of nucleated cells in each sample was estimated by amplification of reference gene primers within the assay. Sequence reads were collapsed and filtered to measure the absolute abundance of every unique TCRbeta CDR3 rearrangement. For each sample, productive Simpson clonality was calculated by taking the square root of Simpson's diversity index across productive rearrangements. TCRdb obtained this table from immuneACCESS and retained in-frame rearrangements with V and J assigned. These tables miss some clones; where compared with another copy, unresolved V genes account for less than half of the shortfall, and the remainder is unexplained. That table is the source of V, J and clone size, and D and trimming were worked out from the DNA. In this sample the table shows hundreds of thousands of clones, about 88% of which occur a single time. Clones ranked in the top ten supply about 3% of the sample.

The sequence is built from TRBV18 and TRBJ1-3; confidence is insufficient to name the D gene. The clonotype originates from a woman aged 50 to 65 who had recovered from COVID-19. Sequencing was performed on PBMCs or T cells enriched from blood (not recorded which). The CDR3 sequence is CASSPLADGNTIYF. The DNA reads TGTGCCAGCTCACCATTGGCGGATGGAAACACCATATATTTT.